Listed here are 10 T cell receptor beta chains from one sample, sequenced in a study of technical replicates of blood from several donors. Using immunoSEQ multiplex PCR, the repertoire was profiled, and TCRdb retains in-frame clones only, with some absent. The profile covers some 79,000 clones, with 91% appearing a single time and approximately 0.4% taken by the ten largest. The sequencing sample was made of T cells isolated from PBMCs. The receptors shown here come from a human donor in good health. Some clones in this sample may be carry-over from other donors' samples.

CDR3 amino acids: CASSYGTGGFEAFF. In nucleotides, the CDR3 is TGCGCCAGCAGCTACGGGACAGGGGGCTTTGAAGCTTTCTTT. V is TRBV10-2 and J is TRBJ1-1, with 12 bases fitting TRBD1. Germline trimming cut 6 bases from V and 7 bases from J; bases unmatched to any gene: 6. Germline V gene lookup returns CDR1 WSHSY and CDR2 SAAADI. This CDR3 is built from 14 residues.

The CDR3 coding sequence is TGTGCCAGCAGCAAGCGGGGGGGCGGCGGGGAGCTGTTTTTT. It specifies CASSKRGGGGELFF. V is TRBV21-1 and J is TRBJ2-2; the D call TRBD2 from the table was never checked on the DNA. TRBV21-1 is labeled a pseudogene. The CDR3 loop spans 14 amino acids.

V is TRBV28 and J is TRBJ2-3, with D possibly matching TRBD2 (6 bases). This CDR3 spans 17 amino acids. Between the trimmed V and J ends, which lost 5 bases and 3 bases, there was a span of 21 bases. The germline V gene encodes CDR1 MDHEN and CDR2 SYDVKM. The CDR3 protein is CASSPPGGTPATDTQYF. The CDR3 coding sequence is TGTGCCAGCAGTCCCCCCGGCGGGACCCCAGCGACAGATACGCAGTATTTT.

The V call is TRBV6-1, the J call TRBJ2-7; TRBD1 aligns across 12 bases. Trimming cost V 5 bases and J 3 bases; bases outside gene matches: 5. Germline V gene sequence: CDR1 MNHNS, CDR2 SASEGT. CDR3 length: 15 residues. The CDR3 is CASSPRDRGLYEQYF. The CDR3 region has the DNA TGTGCCAGCAGTCCCCGGGACAGGGGGCTCTACGAGCAGTACTTC.

V is TRBV4-3 and J is TRBJ2-3; 9 bases fit TRBD2. CDR1 and CDR2 from the germline V gene are LGHNA and YSLEER. Germline trimming cut 4 bases from V and 1 base from J; bases unmatched to any gene: 3. CDR3 size: 15 residues. The CDR3 here is CASSPWTSGTDTQYF. The CDR3 region has the DNA TGCGCCAGCAGCCCCTGGACTAGCGGCACAGATACGCAGTATTTT.

The V call is TRBV6-6, the J call TRBJ2-7, with D unresolved. Between the trimmed V and J ends, which lost 0 bases and 3 bases, there was a span of 12 bases. This CDR3 region has 15 residues. The germline V gene encodes CDR1 MNHNY and CDR2 SVGAGI (reference sequence). For the CDR3, the DNA is TGTGCCAGCAGTTACTCGTGGTCACAGAACTACGAGCAGTACTTC. Translating gives CASSYSWSQNYEQYF.

This clone was seen a handful of times. The chain carries TRBV20-1 and TRBJ2-7, with D maybe TRBD2 (6 bases). Trimming shortened V by 3 bases and J by 4 bases, and 7 bases separated the two germline ends. Germline V lookup: CDR1 DFQATT, CDR2 SNEGSKA (reference sequence). CDR3 length: 11 amino acids. CDR3 region: CSAREGYEQYF. CDR3 DNA: TGCAGTGCTAGGGAGGGGTACGAGCAGTACTTC.

The V and J genes are TRBV13 and TRBJ1-2, with TRBD1 matching over 7 bases. V trimming: 1 base; J trimming: 2 bases; junction bases outside the gene matches: 4. Looked up from germline, CDR1 is PRHDT and CDR2 is FYEKMQ (reference sequence). The CDR3 length is 15 residues. The CDR3 sequence is CASSLAKGANYGYTF. The CDR3 bases are TGTGCCAGCAGCTTAGCGAAGGGGGCAAACTATGGCTACACCTTC.

This chain uses TRBV14 with TRBJ1-1; D might be TRBD1 (5 bases). Trimming took 0 bases from V and 10 from J, leaving 12 bases between them. This CDR3 has 13 residues. Germline V gives CDR1 SGHDN, CDR2 FVKESK. The CDR3 sequence: CASSQDGQGGAFF. CDR3 nucleotide sequence: TGTGCCAGCAGCCAAGATGGGCAGGGTGGAGCTTTCTTT.

This chain connects TRBV2 to TRBJ2-2; a weak D match, TRBD1 (5 bases). CDR1 and CDR2 from the germline V gene are SNHLY and FYNNEI. V was pared by 1 base and J by 2 bases, with 8 bases between. The CDR3 loop spans 15 amino acids. The CDR3 coding sequence is TGTGCCAGCAGTGAAGACAGGAGAAACACCGGGGAGCTGTTTTTT. This gives the protein CASSEDRRNTGELFF.